This TCR beta chain emerged from a study of blood T cells in healthy people across ages. The sample holds a few counts of this clonotype. CDR3 length equals 15 residues. Per the germline V gene, CDR1 is MGHRA and CDR2 is YSYEKL. V was pared by 5 bases and J by 6 bases, with 18 bases between. Using a J-beta primer mix together with a sample-barcoded 5' primer, a second PCR was run for about 6 to 11 cycles. A single record per CDR3 protein comes from TCRdb applying MiXCR to the 5' RACE reads. Of some 1.4 million distinct CDR3 sequences in the sample, approximately 42% were seen once. V gene TRBV4-1 combines with J gene TRBJ2-3, with a tentative D call TRBD2 (5 bases). This clonotype was obtained from a woman aged 18-35 years in good health. Sequenced sample: blood. The CDR3 loop reads CASSIEGHIADTQYF. DNA of the CDR3: TGCGCCAGCAGCATCGAGGGCCACATAGCGGATACGCAGTATTTT.